The text below deals with one T cell receptor beta chain. What it recognizes is unknown. The primer mix had 60 Vbeta and 13 Jbeta primers. In the authors' methods: In a later analysis, 8.5 million to 14 million of some 80 million unique beta chains occurred in at least two donors. Some clones are missing from TCRdb's copy, which holds only in-frame ones; the method was immunoSEQ multiplex PCR. That table gives V, J and clone size, and the DNA gave D and trimming. Its table lists 200,000 to 250,000 clones. The data are from a study of cytomegalovirus exposure and HLA in healthy donors. Study-level results: An analysis that was carried out later associated 15,000 to 20,000 TCR beta sequences with HLA alleles at 0.05 false discovery rate. Cytomegalovirus association was assigned to more than 150 TCR beta chains. What was likely a sequencing artifact was a cluster of highly shared sequence variants.

This receptor was identified in a woman aged 25 to 45 in good health and CMV-seropositive. Sequencing input: PBMCs.

In DNA form, the CDR3 reads TGCGCCAGCAGCTTTGGGACAGGGGGGTCGAACACTGAAGCTTTCTTT. It yields the protein CASSFGTGGSNTEAFF. This chain connects TRBV5-1 to TRBJ1-1, with TRBD1 matching 11 bases. The CDR3 totals 16 residues. The V segment lost 2 bases and the J segment 1 base; nucleotides outside the gene matches: 4. Germline-derived CDR1 and CDR2 are SGHRS and YFSETQ. Using reference TRBV5-1 and TRBJ1-1 for the parts outside the CDR3, the full variable domain is KAGVTQTPRYLIKTRGQQVTLSCSPISGHRSVSWYQQTPGQGLQFLFEYFSETQRNKGNFPGRFSGRQFSNSRSEMNVSTLELGDSALYLCASSFGTGGSNTEAFFGQGTRLTVV.